This T cell receptor (beta chain) was identified in a study of Ad26.COV2.S vaccination and SARS-CoV-2 variants. Across the study: Ad26.COV2.S arm of COV1001 included the donor. Ad26.COV2.S was injected intramuscularly once or twice, 56 days apart. Findings and caveats of the study: There was reportedly substantial breadth in spike-specific CD8+ and CD4+ T cell responses after vaccination.

As to treatment: around 19 received Ad26.COV2.S at low or high dose, single or two shots; 5 received placebo; per-sample allocation not given. It was on day 63 after the first vaccine or placebo injection that samples were taken. It was an adult aged 18-55 years in Boston who was the donor. With respect to this clone: As yet, its antigen is unknown.

Trimming stripped 3 bases from V and 0 bases from J, with 18 bases between. Germline CDR1 reads SGHAT; CDR2 reads FQNNGV. The CDR3 covers 17 residues. Some clones are missing from TCRdb's copy, which holds only in-frame ones; the method was immunoSEQ multiplex PCR. The sample carries about 320,000 clones, around four fifths recorded once. The sequencing here drew on peripheral blood, taken in a trial of Ad26.COV2.S vaccine versus placebo. The V and J genes are TRBV11-2 and TRBJ2-7, with D maybe TRBD1 (6 bases). The clonotype comes from a person between 18 and 65 years old who received the Ad26.COV2.S COVID-19 vaccine or a placebo. Here the CDR3 DNA reads TGTGCCAGCAGCTTTCTGAGGGGGAAGGCGGCCTCCTACGAGCAGTACTTC. Translating gives CASSFLRGKAASYEQYF.